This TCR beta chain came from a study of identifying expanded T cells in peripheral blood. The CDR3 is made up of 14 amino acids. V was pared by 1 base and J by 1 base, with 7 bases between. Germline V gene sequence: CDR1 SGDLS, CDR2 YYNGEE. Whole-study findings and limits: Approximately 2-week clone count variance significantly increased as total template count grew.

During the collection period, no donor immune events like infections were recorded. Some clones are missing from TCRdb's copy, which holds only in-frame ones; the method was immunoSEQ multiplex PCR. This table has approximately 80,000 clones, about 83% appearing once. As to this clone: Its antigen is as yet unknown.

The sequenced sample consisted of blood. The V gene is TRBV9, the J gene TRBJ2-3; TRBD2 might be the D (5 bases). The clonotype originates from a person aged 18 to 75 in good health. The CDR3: CASSVSGGTDTQYF. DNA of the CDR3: TGTGCCAGCAGCGTAAGCGGAGGCACAGATACGCAGTATTTT.